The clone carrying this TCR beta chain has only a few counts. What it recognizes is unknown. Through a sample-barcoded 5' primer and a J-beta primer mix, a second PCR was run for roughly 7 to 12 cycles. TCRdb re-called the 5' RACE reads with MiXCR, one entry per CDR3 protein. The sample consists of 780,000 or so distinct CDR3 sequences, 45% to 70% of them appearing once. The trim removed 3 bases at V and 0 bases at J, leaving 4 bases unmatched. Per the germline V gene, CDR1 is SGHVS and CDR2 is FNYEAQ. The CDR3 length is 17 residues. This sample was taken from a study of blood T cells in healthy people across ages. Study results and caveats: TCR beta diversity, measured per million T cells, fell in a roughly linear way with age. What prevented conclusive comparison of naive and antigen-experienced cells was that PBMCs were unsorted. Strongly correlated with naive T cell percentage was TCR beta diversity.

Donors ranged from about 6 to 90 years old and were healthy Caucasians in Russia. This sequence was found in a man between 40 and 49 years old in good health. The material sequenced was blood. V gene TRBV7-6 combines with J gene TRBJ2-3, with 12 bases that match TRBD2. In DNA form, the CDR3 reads TGTGCCAGCAGCTTGACTAGCGGGAGCGCTAGCACAGATACGCAGTATTTT. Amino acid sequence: CASSLTSGSASTDTQYF.